This T cell receptor beta chain was observed in a study of T cell responses to AZD1222 COVID-19 vaccine. Points on this clone: The antigen is undetermined.

Here immunoSEQ multiplex PCR was the method, and the copy in TCRdb shows in-frame clones only, minus some. This repertoire shows approximately 120,000 clones, about nine tenths found once; its top ten account for 4.4%. Overall study results and limits: A mostly white British donor set with more females was recruited, and clonal diversity was possibly underestimated.

The source was peripheral blood, collected on day 0 of MenACWY control vaccination. The TCR sequence derives from an adult in good health.

The CDR3 reads CSVEFGTVAYEQYV. In nucleotides, the CDR3 is TGCAGCGTTGAATTCGGGACAGTAGCCTACGAGCAGTACGTC. The chain is built from TRBV29-1 and TRBJ2-7; 7 nucleotides align to TRBD1. The CDR3 extends over 14 amino acids. V shed 2 bases, J shed 2 bases, and the junction held 6 bases outside the gene matches. CDR1 SQVTM and CDR2 ANQGSEA come from the germline V gene.